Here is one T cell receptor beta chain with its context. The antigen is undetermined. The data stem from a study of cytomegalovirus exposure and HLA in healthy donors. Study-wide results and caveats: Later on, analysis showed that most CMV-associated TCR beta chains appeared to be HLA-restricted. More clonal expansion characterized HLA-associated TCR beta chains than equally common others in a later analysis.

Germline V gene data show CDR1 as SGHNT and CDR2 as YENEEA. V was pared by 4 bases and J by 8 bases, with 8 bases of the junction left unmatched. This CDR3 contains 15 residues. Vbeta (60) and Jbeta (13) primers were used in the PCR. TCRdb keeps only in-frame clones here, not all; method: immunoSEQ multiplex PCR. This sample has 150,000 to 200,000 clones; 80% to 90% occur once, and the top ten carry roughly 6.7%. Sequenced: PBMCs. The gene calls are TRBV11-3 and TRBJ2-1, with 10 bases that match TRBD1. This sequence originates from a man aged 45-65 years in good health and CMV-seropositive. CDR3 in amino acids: CASSSRTGGMDEQFF. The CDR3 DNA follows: TGTGCCAGCAGCTCTCGGACAGGGGGAATGGATGAGCAGTTCTTC.